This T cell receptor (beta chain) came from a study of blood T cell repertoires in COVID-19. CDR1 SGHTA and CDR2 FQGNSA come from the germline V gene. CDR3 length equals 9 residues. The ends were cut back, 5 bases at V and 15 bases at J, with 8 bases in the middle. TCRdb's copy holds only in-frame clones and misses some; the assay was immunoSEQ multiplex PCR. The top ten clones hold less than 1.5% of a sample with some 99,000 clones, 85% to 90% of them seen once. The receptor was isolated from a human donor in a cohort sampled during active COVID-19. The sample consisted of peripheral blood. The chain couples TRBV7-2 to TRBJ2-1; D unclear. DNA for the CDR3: TGTGCCAGCAGCCCCTCGCGGTTCTTC. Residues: CASSPSRFF.